The entry below describes one T cell receptor (beta chain). The data derive from a study of blood T cell repertoires in COVID-19. Each participant's cohort was designated according to participant-reported clinical history. Each recovered donor of Cohort 3 presented with two negative PCRs, clearance, or symptom resolution. Clones were sequenced by immunoSEQ multiplex PCR, and TCRdb holds only the in-frame ones, with some missing. Here the sample spans 250,000 or so clones, roughly 84% being singletons. What was sequenced was PBMCs or T cells enriched from blood (not recorded which). The source is a man in his fifties or sixties who had recovered from COVID-19.

CDR3 in DNA: TGTGCCAGCAGCCTAGCGGGAGCGGGAACCGGGGAGCTGTTTTTT. Protein sequence: CASSLAGAGTGELFF. This chain links TRBV7-3 with TRBJ2-2; 10 nucleotides align to TRBD2. V lost 5 bases to trimming and J lost 5 bases; unmatched junction nucleotides: 5. The CDR3 contains 15 residues. Germline V gene data show CDR1 as SGHTA and CDR2 as FQGTGA.